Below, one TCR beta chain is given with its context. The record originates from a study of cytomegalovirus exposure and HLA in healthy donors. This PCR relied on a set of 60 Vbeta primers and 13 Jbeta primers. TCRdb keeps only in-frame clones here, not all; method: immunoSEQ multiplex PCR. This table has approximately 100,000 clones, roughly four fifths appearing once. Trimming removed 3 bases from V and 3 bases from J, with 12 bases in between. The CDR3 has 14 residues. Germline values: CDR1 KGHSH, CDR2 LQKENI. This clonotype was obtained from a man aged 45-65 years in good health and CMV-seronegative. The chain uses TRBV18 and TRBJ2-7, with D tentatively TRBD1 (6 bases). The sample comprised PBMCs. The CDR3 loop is CASSPQGQYYEQYF. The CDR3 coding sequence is TGTGCCAGCTCACCCCAAGGACAGTACTACGAGCAGTACTTC.